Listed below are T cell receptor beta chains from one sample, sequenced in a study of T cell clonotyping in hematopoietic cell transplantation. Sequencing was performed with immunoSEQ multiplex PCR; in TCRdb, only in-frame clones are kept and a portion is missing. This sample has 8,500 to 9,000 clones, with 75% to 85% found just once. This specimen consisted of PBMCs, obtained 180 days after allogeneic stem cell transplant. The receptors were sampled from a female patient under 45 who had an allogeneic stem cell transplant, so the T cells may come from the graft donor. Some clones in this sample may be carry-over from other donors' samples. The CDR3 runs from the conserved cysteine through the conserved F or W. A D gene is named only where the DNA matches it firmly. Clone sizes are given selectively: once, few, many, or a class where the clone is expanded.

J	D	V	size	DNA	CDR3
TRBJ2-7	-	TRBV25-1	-	TGTGCCAGCAGTGTCCAGGTCCAATCCTACGAGCAGTACTTC	CASSVQVQSYEQYF
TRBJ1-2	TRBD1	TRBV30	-	TGTGCCTGGAGGGTATATCGGGACAGTTCCTATGGCTACACCTTC	CAWRVYRDSSYGYTF
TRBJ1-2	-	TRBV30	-	TGTGCCTGGAGTGTACCGGGGATAGACGGCTACACCTTC	CAWSVPGIDGYTF
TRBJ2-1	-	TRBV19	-	TGTGCCAGTAGTATCGGGAAATGGGTCCTGCGGGATGAGCAGTTCTTC	CASSIGKWVLRDEQFF
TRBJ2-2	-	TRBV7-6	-	TGTGCCAGCAGCCCTAGGGGAAGCGGGGAGCTGTTTTTT	CASSPRGSGELFF
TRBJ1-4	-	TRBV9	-	TGTGCCAGCAGCGTGGCTCCGTTTATAAATCATAATGAAAAACTGTTTTTT	CASSVAPFINHNEKLFF
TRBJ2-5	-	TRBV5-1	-	TGCGCCAGCAGCTTTTCTGGGCAAGAGACCCAGTACTTC	CASSFSGQETQYF
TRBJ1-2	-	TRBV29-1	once	TGCAGCGTTGTGAGAGGGGGTGGGTCGGCTAACTATGGCTACACCTTC	CSVVRGGGSANYGYTF
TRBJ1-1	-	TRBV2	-	TGTGCCAGCGTTATCCACCAGGCAGGGGTGAAGGCTGAAGCTTTCTTT	CASVIHQAGVKAEAFF
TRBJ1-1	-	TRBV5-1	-	TGCGCCAGCAGCTTGGTAGGGCCAAGGGACACTGAAGCTTTCTTT	CASSLVGPRDTEAFF
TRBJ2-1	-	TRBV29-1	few	TGCAGCGTCGCGCCGCTGGGCTCCTACAATGAGCAGTTCTTC	CSVAPLGSYNEQFF
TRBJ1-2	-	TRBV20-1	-	TGCAGTGCTAGCGTGGGGGACGGCTACACCTTC	CSASVGDGYTF
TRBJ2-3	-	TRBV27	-	TGTGCCAGCAGTCCCCTCGGGGGCACAGATACGCAGTATTTT	CASSPLGGTDTQYF
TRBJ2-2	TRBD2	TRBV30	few	TGTGCCTCTAGCGGGGGGAGTTTGGGGGAGCTGTTTTTT	CASSGGSLGELFF
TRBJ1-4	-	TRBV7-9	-	TGTGCCAGCACGGGGGTAAATGAAAAACTGTTTTTT	CASTGVNEKLFF
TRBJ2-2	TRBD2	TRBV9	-	TGTGCCAGCAGCGTCCCCCGGGGGGCGAACACCGGGGAGCTGTTTTTT	CASSVPRGANTGELFF
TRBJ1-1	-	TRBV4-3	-	TGCGCCAGCAGCCAAGTTGGGGCCATTGGACCGAGCGGGATTAGGGCTTTCTTT	CASSQVGAIGPSGIRAFF
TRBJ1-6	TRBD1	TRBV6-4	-	TGTGCCAGCAGCTCGACAGGGGATAATTCACCCCTCCACTTT	CASSSTGDNSPLHF
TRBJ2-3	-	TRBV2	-	TGTGCCAGCAGTGCTATCGGGCTCATAGCGTCCCCTAGAAGAGGAACTAGCACAGATACGCAGTATTTT	CASSAIGLIASPRRGTSTDTQYF
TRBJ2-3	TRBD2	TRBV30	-	TGTGCCTGGGCGGGGGGCGCGGGCACAGATACGCAGTATTTT	CAWAGGAGTDTQYF
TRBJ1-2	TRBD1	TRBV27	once	TGTGCCAGCAGTAAGACAGGGGTCTATGGCTACACCTTC	CASSKTGVYGYTF
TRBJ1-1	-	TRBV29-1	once	TGCAGCGTTGAGAACCGGGTCAACACTGAAGCTTTCTTT	CSVENRVNTEAFF
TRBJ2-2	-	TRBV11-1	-	TGTGCCAGCAGCCTTAGGGGGAACACCGGGGAGCTGTTTTTT	CASSLRGNTGELFF
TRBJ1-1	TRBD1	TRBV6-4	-	TGTGCCAGCAGTGATCGCCGGGACAGTACTGAAGCTTTCTTT	CASSDRRDSTEAFF
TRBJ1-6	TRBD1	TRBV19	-	TGTGCCAGTCGCCCAGGGGGAGGTTCACCCCTCCACTTT	CASRPGGGSPLHF
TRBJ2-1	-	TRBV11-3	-	TGTGCCAGCTCGGGTACCCCTCTTTCCTACAATGAGCAGTTCTTC	CASSGTPLSYNEQFF
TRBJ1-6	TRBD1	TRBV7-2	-	TGTGCCAGTCACCGGGACAGCGTGGTAGCCCTCCACTTT	CASHRDSVVALHF
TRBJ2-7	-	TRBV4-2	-	TGTGCCAGCAGTCCCGCCGGGCCTACCTACGAGCAGTACTTC	CASSPAGPTYEQYF
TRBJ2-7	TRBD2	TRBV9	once	TGTGCCAGCAGCGTAGCCCCAGCGGGGGCCACCTACGAGCAGTACTTC	CASSVAPAGATYEQYF
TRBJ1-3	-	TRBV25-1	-	TGTGCCAGCAGTGAAAACAGCCGCTCTGGAAACACCATATATTTT	CASSENSRSGNTIYF
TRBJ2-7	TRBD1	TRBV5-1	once	TGCGCCAGCAGAGGACAGGGTATCGGCGAGCAGTACTTC	CASRGQGIGEQYF
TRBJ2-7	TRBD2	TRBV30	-	TGTGCCTGGAGTGGATTTCTAGCGGTCCTATACGAGCAGTACTTC	CAWSGFLAVLYEQYF
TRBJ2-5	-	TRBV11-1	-	TGTGCCAGCAGCTGGGCCGGGACCCCGTGGGAGACCCAGTACTTC	CASSWAGTPWETQYF
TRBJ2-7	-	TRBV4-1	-	TGCGCCAGCAGCCTCGGGACACCCTCCTACGAGCAGTACTTC	CASSLGTPSYEQYF
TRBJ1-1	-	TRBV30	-	TGTGCCTGGAGTGTATCAGAAGCTTTCTTT	CAWSVSEAFF
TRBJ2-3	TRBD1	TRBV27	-	TGTGCCAGCAGTCCAACCGCCGGGACAGGTTACACAGATACGCAGTATTTT	CASSPTAGTGYTDTQYF
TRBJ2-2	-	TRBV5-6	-	TGTGCCAGCAGCTGGAGTTCCGGGGAGCTGTTTTTT	CASSWSSGELFF
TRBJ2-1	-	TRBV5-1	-	TGCGCCAGCAGCGCAGGGATAGGTGAGCAGTTCTTC	CASSAGIGEQFF
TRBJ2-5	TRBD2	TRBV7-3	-	TGTGCCAGCAGCTTTAGCGGGGGGGTCCGGGAGACCCAGTACTTC	CASSFSGGVRETQYF
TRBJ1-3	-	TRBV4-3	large	TGCGCCAGCAGCCAAGGCGACTCTGGAAACACCATATATTTT	CASSQGDSGNTIYF
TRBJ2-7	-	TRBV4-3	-	TGCGCCAGCAGCCGATCCCAGGGGGGCCCCTACGAGCAGTACTTC	CASSRSQGGPYEQYF